This T cell receptor beta chain is drawn from a study of blood T cell repertoires in COVID-19. The CDR3 has 13 amino acids. Germline lookup yields CDR1 SEHNR and CDR2 FQNEAQ (reference sequence). V trimming: 9 bases; J trimming: 7 bases; junction bases outside the gene matches: 12. Only in-frame clones appear in the TCRdb table, and some are missing; sequencing was by immunoSEQ multiplex PCR. The sample includes 200,000 to 250,000 clones, around 90% seen only once; the top ten take approximately 2.8%. This clone was picked up a small number of times. Material: PBMCs or T cells enriched from blood (not recorded which). The receptor comes from a woman aged 25-40 years with acute COVID-19. V usage is TRBV7-9 and J usage is TRBJ2-7, with 7 bases identical to TRBD1. The DNA for the CDR3 is TGTGCCAGTAGAGGCACACAGGGGTCTGAGCAGTACTTC. It specifies CASRGTQGSEQYF. The full variable domain, rest sourced from reference TRBV7-9 and TRBJ2-7, is DTGVSQNPRHKITKRGQNVTFRCDPISEHNRLYWYRQTLGQGPEFLTYFQNEAQLEKSRLLSDRFSAERPKGSFSTLEIQRTEQGDSAMYLCASRGTQGSEQYFGPGTRLTVT.